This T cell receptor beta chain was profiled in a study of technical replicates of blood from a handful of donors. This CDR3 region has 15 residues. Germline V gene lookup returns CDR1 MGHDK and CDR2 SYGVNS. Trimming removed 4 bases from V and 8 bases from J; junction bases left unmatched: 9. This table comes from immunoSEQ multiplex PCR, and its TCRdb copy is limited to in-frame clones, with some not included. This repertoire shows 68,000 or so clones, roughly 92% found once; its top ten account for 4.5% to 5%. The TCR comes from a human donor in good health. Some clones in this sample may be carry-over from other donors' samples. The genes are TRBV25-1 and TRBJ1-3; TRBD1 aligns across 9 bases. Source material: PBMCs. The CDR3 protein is CASSGNRGLGDTIYF. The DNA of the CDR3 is TGTGCCAGCAGTGGAAACAGGGGGCTAGGGGACACCATATATTTT.